A single TCR beta chain is shown here with its context. Investigators took RNA and DNA out together from roughly 20-30 mg of unsorted bulk tissue. Production of TCR beta cDNA used roughly 480 ng total RNA together with a constant-region primer. Libraries covering TCR beta were generated through three nested multiplex PCR rounds (using a slightly modified ARM-PCR). TCRdb reprocessed the multiplex PCR reads via MiXCR and lists one record per CDR3 protein. Of 85,000 to 100,000 distinct CDR3 sequences in the sample, about 70% were seen once. This record comes from a study of tumor-infiltrating lymphocytes in primary liver carcinoma. Study overall: Spanning 30 to 69 years of age, the patients were men and women.

The clonotype was recovered from a man in his forties with primary liver carcinoma and hepatitis B virus infection. The sample was tumor-adjacent normal liver tissue.

The CDR3 loop is CASGGGNVGELFF. The CDR3 DNA reads as TGTGCCAGCGGGGGGGGGAATGTCGGGGAGCTGTTTTTT. The V call is TRBV11-2, the J call TRBJ2-2, with TRBD2 matching over 7 bases. In germline, CDR1 is SGHAT, CDR2 FQNNGV. V was clipped by 8 bases and J by 7 bases; unmatched bases: 7. The length of the CDR3 is 13 residues. Complete variable domain (other parts from reference TRBV11-2 and TRBJ2-2): EAGVAQSPRYKIIEKRQSVAFWCNPISGHATLYWYQQILGQGPKLLIQFQNNGVVDDSQLPKDRFSAERLKGVDSTLKIQPAKLEDSAVYLCASGGGNVGELFFGEGSRLTVL.